This TCR beta chain originates from a study of T cells in Graves' hyperthyroidism and ophthalmopathy. CDR1 is SNHLY, CDR2 FYNNEI, per germline. V shed 6 bases, J shed 6 bases, and the junction held 26 bases outside the gene matches. The CDR3 loop spans 20 amino acids. Fresh peripheral blood, roughly 10 ml, was the source of the PBMCs. This clonotype has ten or more counts. Template material for amplifying TCR beta CDR3 regions consisted of RNA transcripts. The study used the HTBI primer set for a first-round RT-PCR of the TCR CDR3. Via MiXCR, TCRdb re-called the multiplex PCR reads, giving one row per CDR3 protein. The data contain about 360,000 distinct CDR3 sequences, roughly an eighth of them singletons.

The receptor was isolated from a woman between 18 and 29 years old with Graves' hyperthyroidism. The sequencing sample was made of blood. The chain recombines TRBV2 with TRBJ2-1; 7 bases fit TRBD2. The CDR3 DNA sequence: TGTGCCAGCAGCTCGAGTCGACTAGCTCCAGCCCCAGCCCTTTCCAATGAGCAGTTCTTC. Amino acid sequence: CASSSSRLAPAPALSNEQFF. Full variable domain (rest looked up from reference TRBV2 and TRBJ2-1): EPEVTQTPSHQVTQMGQEVILRCVPISNHLYFYWYRQILGQKVEFLVSFYNNEISEKSEIFDDQFSVERPDGSNFTLKIRSTKLEDSAMYFCASSSSRLAPAPALSNEQFFGPGTRLTVL.